These 29 T cell receptor beta chains originate from one sample sequenced in a study of T cell repertoires in ileal Crohn's disease (dated by TCRdb to about 2019). The time point label on this specimen signifies: neoterminal ileum biopsy at postoperative endoscopy, about 6 months after surgery. The receptor library was made with the immunoSEQ multiplex PCR assay. TCRdb took over this immuneACCESS table, retaining in-frame rearrangements with V and J assigned. Such tables are incomplete; in checked studies, under half of the missing clones stem from an unresolved V gene, and the remainder is unexplained. The sample profile shows about 4,500 clones; about 82% of them were found once. The ten largest clones take up 3.5% to 5% of the sample. The sample consisted of ileal tissue. Receptor source: an adult with Crohn's disease.

Written as DNA, the CDR3 is TGCAGCGTTCAAGCGGGAGGTACCTACGAGCAGTACTTC. This gives the protein CSVQAGGTYEQYF. The rearrangement joins TRBV29-1 to TRBJ2-7; 9 bases fit TRBD2. Germline CDR1 is SQVTM and CDR2 is ANQGSEA. The CDR3 runs 13 residues. J was trimmed by 2 bases and V by 5 bases; bases with no gene match: 4.

This chain links TRBV27 with TRBJ1-2; D may be TRBD1 (5 bases). Trimming cost V 8 bases and J 4 bases, with 23 bases left between them. Germline CDR1 and CDR2: MNHEY and SMNVEV (reference sequence). CDR3 length equals 16 residues. CDR3 region: CASSTRGGTLPYGYTF. The CDR3 bases are TGTGCCAGCTCCACCCGGGGGGGTACTCTACCCTATGGCTACACCTTC.

This clone was observed a handful of times. The J gene is TRBJ1-1, the V gene TRBV7-9; TRBD1 matches at 7 bases. Germline CDR1 SEHNR, CDR2 FQNEAQ (reference sequence). V trimming: 4 bases; J trimming: 5 bases; junction bases outside the gene matches: 7. There are 14 residues in the CDR3. The CDR3 here is CASSSEGAGTEAFF. CDR3 coding DNA: TGTGCCAGCAGCTCTGAGGGGGCCGGTACTGAAGCTTTCTTT.

The chain uses TRBV6-5 and TRBJ2-3; D unresolved. CDR3 length equals 13 residues. Germline lookup yields CDR1 MNHEY and CDR2 SVGAGI. Between the trimmed V and J ends, which lost 6 bases and 0 bases, there was a span of 7 bases. The chain's CDR3 is CASRYTSTDTQYF. The CDR3 coding sequence is TGTGCCAGCAGGTACACTAGCACAGATACGCAGTATTTT.

CDR3 region: CATGTGLLYGYTF. DNA for the CDR3: TGTGCCACTGGGACAGGGCTACTCTATGGCTACACCTTC. The V gene is TRBV19, the J gene TRBJ1-2; TRBD1 matches at 9 bases. Trimming removed 10 bases from V and 4 bases from J; junction bases left unmatched: 7. The CDR3 consists of 13 residues. The germline V gene has CDR1 LNHDA and CDR2 SQIVND (reference sequence).

This rearrangement joins TRBV9 to TRBJ2-5, with 7 bases lining up with TRBD2. CDR1 is SGDLS, CDR2 YYNGEE, per germline. CDR3 length equals 15 residues. Unmatched junction bases numbered 5, after V lost 0 bases and J lost 3 bases. CDR3 in DNA: TGTGCCAGCAGCGTAGATGGGACTACTAAAGAGACCCAGTACTTC. Translation: CASSVDGTTKETQYF. The variable domain in full, completed from reference TRBV9 and TRBJ2-5, reads DSGVTQTPKHLITATGQRVTLRCSPRSGDLSVYWYQQSLDQGLQFLIQYYNGEERAKGNILERFSAQQFPDLHSELNLSSLELGDSALYFCASSVDGTTKETQYFGPGTRLLVL.

V and J are TRBV19 and TRBJ1-1; a possible D gene is TRBD1 (5 bases). The CDR3 has 14 amino acids. V gave up 7 bases and J gave up 4 bases, with 16 bases separating them. The germline V gene encodes CDR1 LNHDA and CDR2 SQIVND (reference sequence). This chain's CDR3 is CASNDGALSTEAFF. The CDR3 DNA follows: TGTGCCAGTAATGACGGGGCGCTAAGCACTGAAGCTTTCTTT.

This chain joins TRBV7-2 and TRBJ1-1; unclear D gene. The CDR3 extends over 15 amino acids. V shed 6 bases and J shed 0 bases, with 14 bases lying between them. CDR1 and CDR2 (germline): SGHTA, FQGNSA. The CDR3 reads CASRIQTAVNTEAFF. As DNA, the CDR3 is TGTGCCAGCAGGATACAGACTGCTGTGAACACTGAAGCTTTCTTT. The full variable domain, completed using reference TRBV7-2 and TRBJ1-1, is GAGVSQSPSNKVTEKGKDVELRCDPISGHTALYWYRQSLGQGLEFLIYFQGNSAPDKSGLPSDRFSAERTGGSVSTLTIQRTQQEDSAVYLCASRIQTAVNTEAFFGQGTRLTVV.

CDR3 DNA: TGTGCCAGCAGCCCCCACCCGGCCAGGGTAAGGTCGGGTGGCTATGGCTACACCTTC. It is translated as CASSPHPARVRSGGYGYTF. The chain has TRBV28 and TRBJ1-2, with a weak D call TRBD1 (5 bases). Looked up from germline, CDR1 is MDHEN and CDR2 is SYDVKM. Between the trimmed V and J ends, which lost 6 bases and 4 bases, there was a span of 30 bases. The CDR3 spans 19 residues.

The CDR3 spells CASSLAGTISQNIQYF. The CDR3 DNA sequence: TGTGCCAGCAGCTTAGCCGGGACTATTAGCCAAAACATTCAGTACTTC. V and J are TRBV7-2 and TRBJ2-4; 7 nucleotides match TRBD2. J gave up 5 bases and V 0 bases, and 7 bases lay outside the gene matches. Looked up from germline, CDR1 is SGHTA and CDR2 is FQGNSA. The CDR3 loop spans 16 amino acids.

The CDR3 spells CASSPVGGTEAFF. The CDR3 nucleotides are TGTGCCAGCAGCCCGGTGGGGGGGACTGAAGCTTTCTTT. This chain uses TRBV5-6 with TRBJ1-1; possibly TRBD1 for D (5 bases). Germline V gene sequence: CDR1 SGHDT, CDR2 YYEEEE. V lost 4 bases and J lost 5, with 12 bases in between. This CDR3 comprises 13 residues.

The gene calls are TRBV9 and TRBJ2-7; 9 nucleotides line up with TRBD1. V lost 3 bases to trimming and J lost 1 base; unmatched junction nucleotides: 2. This CDR3 has 14 amino acids. The germline V gene has CDR1 SGDLS and CDR2 YYNGEE. CDR3 DNA sequence: TGTGCCAGCAGCGAGGACAGGGGTTCCTACGAGCAGTACTTC. It translates to CASSEDRGSYEQYF. Combining the CDR3 with reference TRBV9 and TRBJ2-7 gives the whole variable domain DSGVTQTPKHLITATGQRVTLRCSPRSGDLSVYWYQQSLDQGLQFLIQYYNGEERAKGNILERFSAQQFPDLHSELNLSSLELGDSALYFCASSEDRGSYEQYFGPGTRLTVT.

This chain links TRBV4-2 with TRBJ2-3; TRBD2 might be the D (5 bases). Looked up from germline, CDR1 is LGHNA and CDR2 is YNFKEQ. This CDR3 comprises 16 residues. Trimming removed 0 bases at V and 1 base at J, with 11 bases between. The CDR3 DNA follows: TGTGCCAGCAGCCAAGATTTCGGAGGAGGCACAGATACGCAGTATTTT. Amino acids: CASSQDFGGGTDTQYF.

The rearrangement links TRBV11-2 to TRBJ2-3; D unresolved. With 8 bases removed from V and 2 bases from J, the gap between germline ends came to 5 bases. CDR3 length: 11 amino acids. Germline loops: CDR1 SGHAT, CDR2 FQNNGV. The CDR3 DNA sequence: TGTGCCAGCGGTCACACAGATACGCAGTATTTT. It yields the protein CASGHTDTQYF.

The V and J genes are TRBV5-1 and TRBJ2-3; TRBD2 aligns across 7 bases. There are 14 residues in the CDR3. Germline values: CDR1 SGHRS, CDR2 YFSETQ. The trim removed 7 bases at V and 3 bases at J, leaving 8 bases unmatched. The chain's CDR3 is CASSAGRETDTQYF. In DNA, the CDR3 is TGCGCCAGCTCGGCGGGGAGGGAGACAGATACGCAGTATTTT.

This rearrangement joins TRBV5-4 to TRBJ1-3, with D hard to call. Germline V gene lookup returns CDR1 SGHNT and CDR2 YYREEE (reference sequence). The germline V and J ends were trimmed by 0 bases and 0 bases, with 7 bases remaining between them. The CDR3 spans 15 residues. The CDR3 reads CASSLGPTSGNTIYF. The CDR3 nucleotides read TGTGCCAGCAGCTTGGGACCGACCTCTGGAAACACCATATATTTT.

The chain is built from TRBV25-1 and TRBJ2-1; D remains ambiguous. Germline-derived CDR1 and CDR2 are MGHDK and SYGVNS. Trimming removed 4 bases from V and 3 bases from J, with 10 bases in between. This CDR3 contains 14 residues. The CDR3, as DNA: TGTGCCAGCAGTGGTGACTCTTACTACAATGAGCAGTTCTTC. Its translation is CASSGDSYYNEQFF.

The V gene is TRBV5-4, the J gene TRBJ2-5; D is unclear. Germline-derived CDR1 and CDR2 are SGHNT and YYREEE (reference sequence). The CDR3 is 13 amino acids. V was pared by 4 bases and J by 5 bases, with 12 bases between. CDR3 DNA: TGTGCCAGCAGCCCCGGGCAGGACGAGACCCAGTACTTC. Protein product: CASSPGQDETQYF.

This chain joins TRBV25-1 and TRBJ2-3; a possible D gene is TRBD2 (5 bases). The CDR3 spans 17 residues. Trimming cost V 1 base and J 5 bases, with 19 bases left between them. Looked up from germline, CDR1 is MGHDK and CDR2 is SYGVNS. The CDR3 DNA is TGTGCCAGCAGTGAATCAGAAGTGCGGCTAGCTGGAGATACGCAGTATTTT. Residues: CASSESEVRLAGDTQYF.

CDR3 protein: CASAAGGSGNTIYF. In DNA form, the CDR3 reads TGTGCCAGCGCGGCGGGGGGATCTGGAAACACCATATATTTT. The chain couples TRBV6-1 to TRBJ1-3; TRBD1 might be the D (5 bases). With 8 bases removed from V and 1 base from J, the gap between germline ends came to 12 bases. This CDR3 has 14 residues. In germline, CDR1 is MNHNS, CDR2 SASEGT.

The V gene is TRBV4-3, the J gene TRBJ2-1, with D possibly being TRBD1 or TRBD2 (5 bases each). CDR3 length equals 15 residues. Trimming took 0 bases from V and 6 from J, leaving 12 bases between them. Per the germline V gene, CDR1 is LGHNA and CDR2 is YSLEER. This CDR3 is CASSQEGRAPNEQFF. In nucleotides, the CDR3 is TGCGCCAGCAGCCAAGAGGGACGAGCTCCCAATGAGCAGTTCTTC.

The chain has TRBV15 and TRBJ2-3, with TRBD1 matching 11 bases. CDR1 LNHNV and CDR2 YYDKDF come from the germline V gene (reference sequence). The CDR3 length is 15 residues. The V gene end was trimmed by 1 base and the J gene end by 4 bases; junction bases not matched to a gene: 1. DNA of the CDR3: TGTGCCACCAGCAGAGGGACAGGGGGCGCAGATACGCAGTATTTT. This translates into CATSRGTGGADTQYF.

This chain links TRBV7-6 with TRBJ2-2; tentatively, D is TRBD2 (7 bases). CDR1 SGHVS and CDR2 FNYEAQ come from the germline V gene. V was cut by 8 bases and J by 5 bases, with 18 bases left in between. This CDR3 has 15 amino acids. This CDR3 is CASLQGTKMTGELFF. CDR3 in DNA: TGTGCCAGCCTCCAGGGGACTAAAATGACCGGGGAGCTGTTTTTT. Full variable domain (remainder filled in from reference TRBV7-6 and TRBJ2-2): GAGVSQSPRYKVTKRGQDVALRCDPISGHVSLYWYRQALGQGPEFLTYFNYEAQQDKSGLPNDRFSAERPEGSISTLTIQRTEQRDSAMYRCASLQGTKMTGELFFGEGSRLTVL.

The chain carries TRBV5-1 and TRBJ2-1; TRBD1 agrees at 11 bases. V gave up 7 bases and J gave up 6 bases; unmatched junction bases: 6. Per germline, CDR1 SGHRS and CDR2 YFSETQ. This CDR3 comprises 14 residues. DNA of the CDR3: TGCGCCAGCGAGCGGACAGGGGGCCTCAATGAGCAGTTCTTC. Translated: CASERTGGLNEQFF.

The chain recombines TRBV2 with TRBJ2-7; 10 nucleotides line up with TRBD2. The CDR3 runs to 14 residues. The J segment lost 6 bases and the V segment lost 5 bases, leaving 7 bases of the junction unmatched. Germline CDR1 SNHLY, CDR2 FYNNEI. CDR3 sequence (DNA): TGTGCCAGCAGTCGAGCGGGAGGGAAATCCGAGCAGTACTTC. Translation gives CASSRAGGKSEQYF.

The V call is TRBV28, the J call TRBJ2-7, with TRBD1 identical over 8 bases. CDR1 MDHEN and CDR2 SYDVKM come from the germline V gene. This CDR3 spans 14 amino acids. The V segment lost 5 bases and the J segment 6 bases; nucleotides outside the gene matches: 9. The CDR3 loop reads CASSRGGQGIEQYF. For the CDR3, the DNA is TGTGCCAGCAGTCGGGGAGGACAGGGAATCGAGCAGTACTTC.

The J gene is TRBJ1-5, the V gene TRBV6-5, with D unclear. The CDR3 covers 12 residues. Germline lookup yields CDR1 MNHEY and CDR2 SVGAGI. Trimming stripped 8 bases from V and 1 base from J, with 6 bases between. The CDR3 here is CASGGSNQPQHF. The DNA for the CDR3 is TGTGCCAGCGGTGGCAGCAATCAGCCCCAGCATTTT.

The chain has TRBV10-1 and TRBJ2-2; 7 bases map to TRBD2. The CDR3 extends over 16 amino acids. Germline-derived CDR1 and CDR2 are WNHNN and SYGVQD (reference sequence). V shed 0 bases and J 7 bases; nucleotides not matched to a gene: 8. CDR3 DNA: TGCGCCAGCAGTGAGTCGGCGGGAGAGCAAAACGGGGAGCTGTTTTTT. Encoded protein: CASSESAGEQNGELFF.

The J gene is TRBJ2-1, the V gene TRBV9, with 7 bases matching TRBD2. J gave up 0 bases and V 4 bases, and 4 bases lay outside the gene matches. The CDR3 loop spans 15 amino acids. Germline CDR1 SGDLS, CDR2 YYNGEE. The CDR3 DNA reads TGTGCCAGCAGCCCCGGGAGGAGCTCCTACAATGAGCAGTTCTTC. This sequence encodes CASSPGRSSYNEQFF. Together with reference TRBV9 and TRBJ2-1, the CDR3 gives the full variable domain: DSGVTQTPKHLITATGQRVTLRCSPRSGDLSVYWYQQSLDQGLQFLIQYYNGEERAKGNILERFSAQQFPDLHSELNLSSLELGDSALYFCASSPGRSSYNEQFFGPGTRLTVL.